These 7 T cell receptor beta chains were all obtained from the same sample, sequenced in a study of blood T cell repertoires in COVID-19. Method: immunoSEQ multiplex PCR; TCRdb's copy keeps in-frame clones and lacks some. Here the sample spans a few hundred thousand clones, 70% to 90% being singletons. Sequenced material: PBMCs or T cells enriched from blood (not recorded which). The origin of the receptors is a man aged 35 to 55 who had recovered from COVID-19.

This chain links TRBV19 with TRBJ2-1; D is unclear. CDR3 length: 16 residues. The germline V gene encodes CDR1 LNHDA and CDR2 SQIVND (reference sequence). Trimming removed 0 bases from V and 6 bases from J, with 15 bases in between. The CDR3 DNA is TGTGCCAGTAGTATAGATCTCACTTATTTACGCAATGAGCAGTTCTTC. It codes for CASSIDLTYLRNEQFF.

The chain joins TRBV6-1 to TRBJ1-2; 10 bases are a match to TRBD1. Germline values: CDR1 MNHNS, CDR2 SASEGT. The ends lost 7 bases at V and 5 bases at J; junction bases unmatched: 4. The CDR3 is 13 residues long. In DNA form, the CDR3 reads TGTGCCAGCACTCCGGGACAGGGGTATGGCTACACCTTC. Protein sequence: CASTPGQGYGYTF.

The rearrangement links TRBV9 to TRBJ2-7, with TRBD2 matching over 10 bases. The CDR3 is made up of 16 amino acids. In germline, CDR1 is SGDLS, CDR2 YYNGEE. V lost 2 bases, J lost 3 bases, and 8 bases stayed unmatched. The CDR3 bases are TGTGCCAGCAGCGTGGCCGGGCTAGCGGGGGACTACGAGCAGTACTTC. This encodes CASSVAGLAGDYEQYF.

This clone was observed a single time. V usage is TRBV4-1 and J usage is TRBJ1-1; 9 nucleotides match TRBD1. This CDR3 spans 16 amino acids. The V segment lost 5 bases and the J segment 4 bases; nucleotides outside the gene matches: 11. The germline V gene encodes CDR1 MGHRA and CDR2 YSYEKL. The CDR3 DNA reads as TGCGCCAGCAGCTACACAGGGGGCCGATACGGCACTGAAGCTTTCTTT. Protein sequence: CASSYTGGRYGTEAFF.

DNA of the CDR3: TGCAGCGCGGGACAGGCGGTAGGGGATACGCAGTATTTT. Its translation: CSAGQAVGDTQYF. V gene TRBV29-1 combines with J gene TRBJ2-3; 8 bases are a match to TRBD1. With V trimmed by 7 bases and J by 6 bases, 9 bases remained unmatched. Germline values: CDR1 SQVTM, CDR2 ANQGSEA. The CDR3 contains 13 residues.

The chain employs TRBV3-1 (or the pseudogene TRBV3-2) and TRBJ2-7, with 8 bases lining up with TRBD1. The CDR3 is made up of 14 amino acids. Germline V gene lookup returns CDR1 LGHDT and CDR2 YNNKEL (reference sequence). The junction had 8 bases not matched to a gene; V was cut back by 4 bases and J by 6 bases. CDR3 sequence reads: CASSPDRGSGEQYF. In DNA, the CDR3 is TGTGCCAGCAGCCCCGACAGGGGATCTGGCGAGCAGTACTTC.

CDR3 nucleotide sequence: TGTGCCAGCAGTTTCGGGGGTCTAAGGAATGAGCAGTTCTTC. Protein sequence: CASSFGGLRNEQFF. The J gene is TRBJ2-1, the V gene TRBV7-2, with a tentative D call TRBD2 (6 bases). The CDR3 loop spans 14 amino acids. From germline, CDR1 is SGHTA and CDR2 FQGNSA. The V end was cut by 6 bases, the J end by 7 bases, with 16 bases between.